Below are 9 T cell receptor beta chains sequenced from a single sample in a study of blood T cell repertoires in COVID-19. Libraries were prepared by immunoSEQ multiplex PCR; TCRdb keeps only in-frame clonotypes and omits some of them. This sample has 100,000 or so clones; around 72% occur once, and the top ten carry around an eighth. The source material was peripheral blood. The receptors were gathered from an elderly woman with acute or convalescent COVID-19.

V gene TRBV28 combines with J gene TRBJ2-2; D is perhaps TRBD2 (5 bases). This CDR3 spans 15 amino acids. Between the trimmed V and J ends, which lost 11 bases and 6 bases, there was a span of 22 bases. Germline V gives CDR1 MDHEN, CDR2 SYDVKM. CDR3: CARLVGVEGPGELFF. The CDR3 DNA is TGTGCCCGATTAGTCGGGGTAGAGGGTCCCGGGGAGCTGTTTTTT.

The chain employs TRBV28 and TRBJ2-7; 10 bases agree with TRBD2. Per the germline V gene, CDR1 is MDHEN and CDR2 is SYDVKM. There are 17 residues in the CDR3. The ends lost 1 base at V and 2 bases at J; junction bases unmatched: 8. The CDR3: CASSLLSRLAGAYEQYF. Written as DNA, the CDR3 is TGTGCCAGCAGTTTATTAAGCCGGCTAGCGGGGGCCTACGAGCAGTACTTC.

The chain employs TRBV4-3 and TRBJ1-3, with D possibly matching TRBD1 (5 bases). Trimming pared 0 bases from V and 4 bases from J, leaving 7 bases between. Germline V gene sequence: CDR1 LGHNA, CDR2 YSLEER. The CDR3 sequence is 14 residues long. CDR3 DNA: TGCGCCAGCAGCCAAGAGGGACTAGGAAACACCATATATTTT. Its translation: CASSQEGLGNTIYF.

The chain has TRBV28 and TRBJ2-7; D is undetermined. The CDR3 length is 11 residues. From germline, CDR1 is MDHEN and CDR2 SYDVKM. Trimming took 5 bases from V and 3 from J, leaving 5 bases between them. CDR3 coding DNA: TGTGCCAGCAGTATCAACTACGAGCAGTACTTC. This codes for CASSINYEQYF. The full variable domain, its missing parts supplied by reference TRBV28 and TRBJ2-7, is DVKVTQSSRYLVKRTGEKVFLECVQDMDHENMFWYRQDPGLGLRLIYFSYDVKMKEKGDIPEGYSVSREKKERFSLILESASTNQTSMYLCASSINYEQYFGPGTRLTVT.

This chain's CDR3 is CATSRNRVVDEKLFF. The CDR3 nucleotides read TGTGCCACCAGCAGAAACAGGGTTGTGGATGAAAAACTGTTTTTT. The chain has TRBV15 and TRBJ1-4; tentatively, D is TRBD1 (6 bases). The germline V gene encodes CDR1 LNHNV and CDR2 YYDKDF (reference sequence). CDR3 length: 15 amino acids. The V end was cut by 2 bases, the J end by 6 bases, with 13 bases between.

The chain uses TRBV2 and TRBJ2-7; tentative D call: TRBD1 (6 bases). The V gene lost 5 bases and the J gene lost 5 bases, with 10 bases spanning the gap. The CDR3 has 12 residues. Germline V lookup: CDR1 SNHLY, CDR2 FYNNEI. The CDR3 here is CASSISGDEQYF. Here the CDR3 DNA reads TGTGCCAGCAGTATCTCAGGGGACGAGCAGTACTTC.

The chain is built from TRBV2 and TRBJ2-2; a weak D match, TRBD2 (6 bases). Germline-derived CDR1 and CDR2 are SNHLY and FYNNEI. V lost 7 bases and J lost 0, with 12 bases in between. This CDR3 comprises 15 residues. In nucleotides, the CDR3 is TGTGCCAGCACCCCCGGGGGAGCGAACACCGGGGAGCTGTTTTTT. Its protein product is CASTPGGANTGELFF.

This clone was seen a handful of times. This chain joins TRBV9 and TRBJ1-5; 9 positions match TRBD1. The V and J ends lost 4 bases and 2 bases, in that order; junction bases with no gene match: 13. Germline V CDR1 and CDR2: SGDLS, YYNGEE. The CDR3 totals 18 residues. CDR3 sequence (DNA): TGTGCCAGCAGCATCTTAGACAGGGGGAATAGGGGCAATCAGCCCCAGCATTTT. Protein: CASSILDRGNRGNQPQHF.

V usage is TRBV7-2 and J usage is TRBJ1-2; 7 bases align to TRBD1. Germline V gene lookup returns CDR1 SGHTA and CDR2 FQGNSA. V trimming: 5 bases; J trimming: 6 bases; junction bases outside the gene matches: 12. This CDR3 comprises 15 residues. Here the CDR3 reads CASSPRQGGIHGYTF. The CDR3, as DNA: TGTGCCAGCAGCCCGAGACAGGGAGGAATTCATGGCTACACCTTC.